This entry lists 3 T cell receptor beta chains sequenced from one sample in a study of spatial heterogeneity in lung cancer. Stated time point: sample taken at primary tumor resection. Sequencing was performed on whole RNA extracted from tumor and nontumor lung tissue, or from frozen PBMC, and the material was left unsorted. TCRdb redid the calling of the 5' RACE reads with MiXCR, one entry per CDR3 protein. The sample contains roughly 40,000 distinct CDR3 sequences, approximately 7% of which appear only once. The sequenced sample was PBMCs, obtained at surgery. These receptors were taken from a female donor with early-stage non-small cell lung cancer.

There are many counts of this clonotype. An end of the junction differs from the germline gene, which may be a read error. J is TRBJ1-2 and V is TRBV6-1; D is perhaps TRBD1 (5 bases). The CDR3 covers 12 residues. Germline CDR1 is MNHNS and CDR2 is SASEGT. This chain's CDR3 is CASSESNRGPVF. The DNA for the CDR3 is TGTGCCAGCAGTGAATCAAACCGGGGACCAGTCTTC.

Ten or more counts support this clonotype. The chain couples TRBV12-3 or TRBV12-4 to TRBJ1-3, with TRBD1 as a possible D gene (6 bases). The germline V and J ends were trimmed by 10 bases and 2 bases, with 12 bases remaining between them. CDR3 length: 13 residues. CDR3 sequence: CATRTAAGNTIYF. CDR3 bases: TGTGCCACCCGGACAGCTGCTGGAAACACCATATATTTT.

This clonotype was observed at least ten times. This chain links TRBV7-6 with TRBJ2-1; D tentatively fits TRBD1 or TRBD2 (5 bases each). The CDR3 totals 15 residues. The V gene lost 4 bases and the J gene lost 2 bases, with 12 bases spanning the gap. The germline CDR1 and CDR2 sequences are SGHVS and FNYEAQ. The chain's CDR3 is CASSSPGRTYNEQFF. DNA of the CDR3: TGTGCCAGCAGCTCCCCGGGACGGACCTACAATGAGCAGTTCTTC.